A selection of T cell receptor beta chains follows, all from one sample in a study of vaccination effects on CD4 cells after COVID-19. The antigens of these receptors remain unknown. Assay used: immunoSEQ multiplex PCR; TCRdb lists only in-frame clones, some missing. The sample lists tens of thousands of clones, under 70% occurring once. The specimen comprised CD4+ T cells from PBMCs cultured with HCoV-OC43 spike peptides, sampled before COVID-19 vaccination. The receptors derive from a human donor who received a COVID-19 vaccine. CDR3s include the opening cysteine and the closing phenylalanine or tryptophan. The D gene is left open where the match is weak. The size of a clone is reported for some rows only, either as once, few or many, or as a class for expanded clones.

d_call: .
j_call: TRBJ1-2
clone_size: .
v_call: TRBV5-5
cdr3_length: 14
cdr3_nt: TGTGCCAGCAGCTTATCCAGACAGGACTATGGCTACACCTTC
cdr3_aa: CASSLSRQDYGYTF

d_call: .
j_call: TRBJ1-1
clone_size: .
v_call: TRBV28
cdr3_length: 12
cdr3_nt: TGTGCCAGCAGTTCCGGCGACACTGAAGCTTTCTTT
cdr3_aa: CASSSGDTEAFF

d_call: .
j_call: TRBJ2-1
clone_size: .
v_call: TRBV10-3
cdr3_length: 14
cdr3_nt: TGTGCCATCCGTCGGGCGGGGATTAGAAATGAGCAGTTCTTC
cdr3_aa: CAIRRAGIRNEQFF

d_call: TRBD1
j_call: TRBJ1-1
clone_size: .
v_call: TRBV6-5
cdr3_length: 15
cdr3_nt: TGTGCCAGCGGGCTACGGACAGGCGGGAACACTGAAGCTTTCTTT
cdr3_aa: CASGLRTGGNTEAFF

d_call: .
j_call: TRBJ1-5
clone_size: .
v_call: TRBV12-3/TRBV12-4
cdr3_length: 12
cdr3_nt: TGTGCCAGCCGGGATAGCAATCAGCCCCAGCATTTT
cdr3_aa: CASRDSNQPQHF

d_call: .
j_call: TRBJ2-3
clone_size: .
v_call: TRBV10-3
cdr3_length: 13
cdr3_nt: TGTGCCATCAAGGTCTCCCCCACAGATACGCAGTATTTT
cdr3_aa: CAIKVSPTDTQYF

d_call: .
j_call: TRBJ1-1
clone_size: .
v_call: TRBV28
cdr3_length: 15
cdr3_nt: TGTGCCAGCAGACCTTTCAAAGGAGTGAACACTGAAGCTTTCTTT
cdr3_aa: CASRPFKGVNTEAFF

d_call: .
j_call: TRBJ2-7
clone_size: few
v_call: TRBV4-2
cdr3_length: 14
cdr3_nt: TGTGCCAGCAGCCAAGGCGGGCGCTCCTACGAGCAGTACTTC
cdr3_aa: CASSQGGRSYEQYF

d_call: .
j_call: TRBJ2-1
clone_size: .
v_call: TRBV19
cdr3_length: 15
cdr3_nt: TGTGCCAGTAGTACCTCAGAGCGGAAGTACAATGAGCAGTTCTTC
cdr3_aa: CASSTSERKYNEQFF

d_call: TRBD2
j_call: TRBJ2-5
clone_size: .
v_call: TRBV28
cdr3_length: 15
cdr3_nt: TGTGCCAGCAGTTTATCGGCGGGAGGGCAAGAGACCCAGTACTTC
cdr3_aa: CASSLSAGGQETQYF

d_call: .
j_call: TRBJ1-2
clone_size: .
v_call: TRBV7-9
cdr3_length: 14
cdr3_nt: TGTGCCAGCAGCTTAGGGAAAGGGAACTATGGCTACACCTTC
cdr3_aa: CASSLGKGNYGYTF

d_call: TRBD2
j_call: TRBJ2-5
clone_size: .
v_call: TRBV7-9
cdr3_length: 17
cdr3_nt: TGTGCCAGCAGCTTACCCCTGGGTAGCGGGAGAGGAGAGACCCAGTACTTC
cdr3_aa: CASSLPLGSGRGETQYF

d_call: .
j_call: TRBJ1-5
clone_size: .
v_call: TRBV6-2/TRBV6-3
cdr3_length: 13
cdr3_nt: TGTGCCAGCAGTTACTCCCGATTATCAGCCCAGCATTTT
cdr3_aa: CASSYSRLSAQHF

d_call: TRBD1
j_call: TRBJ1-1
clone_size: .
v_call: TRBV18
cdr3_length: 15
cdr3_nt: TGTGCCAGCTCACCGACAGGGACTGGGGTCACTGAAGCTTTCTTT
cdr3_aa: CASSPTGTGVTEAFF

d_call: TRBD2
j_call: TRBJ2-7
clone_size: .
v_call: TRBV25-1
cdr3_length: 14
cdr3_nt: TGTGCCAGCCGTGAGGGGACTAGCGGCTACGAGCAGTACTTC
cdr3_aa: CASREGTSGYEQYF

d_call: TRBD1
j_call: TRBJ2-6
clone_size: .
v_call: TRBV10-3
cdr3_length: 18
cdr3_nt: TGTGCCATCAGTGACAGGGGGCGCAGGATTTCTGGGGCCAACGTCCTGACTTTC
cdr3_aa: CAISDRGRRISGANVLTF

d_call: .
j_call: TRBJ1-1
clone_size: few
v_call: TRBV4-1
cdr3_length: 13
cdr3_nt: TGCGCCAGCAGCCAAGTGGAGAACACTGAAGCTTTCTTT
cdr3_aa: CASSQVENTEAFF

d_call: TRBD1
j_call: TRBJ2-1
clone_size: once
v_call: TRBV10-3
cdr3_length: 15
cdr3_nt: TGTGCCATCAGCGATCACGGGACAGCCCGCGGTGAGCAGTTCTTC
cdr3_aa: CAISDHGTARGEQFF

d_call: TRBD1
j_call: TRBJ1-2
clone_size: .
v_call: TRBV2
cdr3_length: 13
cdr3_nt: TGTGCCAGCAGCGGACAGGGAAACTATGGCTACACCTTC
cdr3_aa: CASSGQGNYGYTF

d_call: .
j_call: TRBJ1-2
clone_size: .
v_call: TRBV28
cdr3_length: 14
cdr3_nt: TGTGCCAGCAGTTTTGGCAGGGCCATTTATGGCTACACCTTC
cdr3_aa: CASSFGRAIYGYTF

d_call: .
j_call: TRBJ2-1
clone_size: .
v_call: TRBV7-8
cdr3_length: 16
cdr3_nt: TGTGCCAGCAGCCCTTTAGGCGGGATTAGTCCAAATGAGCAGTTCTTC
cdr3_aa: CASSPLGGISPNEQFF

d_call: .
j_call: TRBJ1-6
clone_size: .
v_call: TRBV7-8
cdr3_length: 15
cdr3_nt: TGTGCCAGCAGCTTAGATGTGACCCATAATTCACCCCTCCACTTT
cdr3_aa: CASSLDVTHNSPLHF

d_call: .
j_call: TRBJ1-6
clone_size: .
v_call: TRBV6-1
cdr3_length: 14
cdr3_nt: TGTGCCAGCAGTGAAGCGCTACGGAATTCACCCCTCCACTTT
cdr3_aa: CASSEALRNSPLHF

d_call: .
j_call: TRBJ1-5
clone_size: few
v_call: TRBV5-8
cdr3_length: 13
cdr3_nt: TGTGCCAGCAGCTTTACAAGTCGCCAGCCCCAGCATTTT
cdr3_aa: CASSFTSRQPQHF

d_call: .
j_call: TRBJ1-1
clone_size: few
v_call: TRBV10-3
cdr3_length: 13
cdr3_nt: TGTGCCGCGACGCAGGGTAAGGAGGGTGAAGCTTTCTTT
cdr3_aa: CAATQGKEGEAFF

d_call: TRBD1
j_call: TRBJ1-3
clone_size: medium-sized
v_call: TRBV27
cdr3_length: 14
cdr3_nt: TGTGCCAGCAGTGTCACAGGGGATGGAAACACCATATATTTT
cdr3_aa: CASSVTGDGNTIYF

d_call: TRBD1
j_call: TRBJ2-7
clone_size: .
v_call: TRBV5-5
cdr3_length: 16
cdr3_nt: TGTGCCAGCAGCTTTACAGGACAGGGGGCTCCCTACGAGCAGTACTTC
cdr3_aa: CASSFTGQGAPYEQYF

d_call: .
j_call: TRBJ1-2
clone_size: .
v_call: TRBV19
cdr3_length: 16
cdr3_nt: TGTGCCAGTAGTATAGACCACTCCCAGGGCCTCTATGGCTACACCTTC
cdr3_aa: CASSIDHSQGLYGYTF

d_call: .
j_call: TRBJ1-5
clone_size: .
v_call: TRBV5-4
cdr3_length: 13
cdr3_nt: TGTGCCAGCAGCTTTCGTCCTGATCAGCCCCAGCATTTT
cdr3_aa: CASSFRPDQPQHF

d_call: .
j_call: TRBJ1-1
clone_size: once
v_call: TRBV28
cdr3_length: 14
cdr3_nt: TGTGCCAGCAGTTCACCTGGACAGAACACTGAAGCTTTCTTT
cdr3_aa: CASSSPGQNTEAFF